The 5 T cell receptor beta chains below all came from one sample that was sequenced in a study of blood T cell repertoires in COVID-19. Libraries were prepared by immunoSEQ multiplex PCR; TCRdb keeps only in-frame clonotypes and omits some of them. The sample lists roughly 78,000 clones; approximately 80% were seen once. The specimen was peripheral blood. The receptor set was obtained from a man aged 50-59 years with COVID-19, enrolled during active disease.

A word on this clone: The sample has other DNA sequences that encode this CDR3 too. This sequence joins TRBV6-6 and TRBJ2-7; 7 nucleotides line up with TRBD1. Germline CDR1 is MNHNY and CDR2 is SVGAGI (reference sequence). This CDR3 has 14 amino acids. V gave up 4 bases and J gave up 2 bases; unmatched junction bases: 5. CDR3 sequence reads: CASSSRDSTYEQYF. The CDR3, as DNA: TGTGCCAGCAGTTCCAGGGACAGCACCTACGAGCAGTACTTC.

This clone came up a few times. The CDR3 DNA is TGTGCCTGGAGTGTAGGAGCGGAGAGCGTCGGGGAGCTGTTTTTT. Protein: CAWSVGAESVGELFF. This chain links TRBV30 with TRBJ2-2, with D maybe TRBD2 (5 bases). Deletions cut 0 bases from V and 7 bases from J, with 15 bases between. CDR1 is GTSNPN and CDR2 is SVGIG in the germline V gene (reference sequence). The CDR3 is made up of 15 amino acids.

This chain uses TRBV21-1 with TRBJ2-3; the table assigns TRBD2, which was not confirmed against the DNA. TRBV21-1 is termed a pseudogene. The length of the CDR3 is 17 residues. This CDR3 reads CASSNSLTGTSTDTQYF. The CDR3 DNA sequence: TGTGCCAGCAGCAATTCGCTTACCGGGACTAGCACAGATACGCAGTATTTT.

This clone was detected only once. CDR3: CASRLGGGIYNEQFF. The CDR3 DNA is TGTGCCAGCAGACTAGGAGGTGGGATTTACAATGAGCAGTTCTTC. The rearrangement joins TRBV11-2 to TRBJ2-1; D perhaps matches TRBD2 (5 bases). Between the trimmed V and J ends, which lost 6 bases and 4 bases, there was a span of 16 bases. CDR1 and CDR2 from the germline V gene are SGHAT and FQNNGV. This CDR3 contains 15 residues.

CDR3 in amino acids: CASSLAENSYEQYF. The CDR3 DNA sequence: TGTGCCAGCAGCCTTGCGGAAAACTCCTACGAGCAGTACTTC. This sequence joins TRBV7-9 and TRBJ2-7, with no clear D. Looked up from germline, CDR1 is SEHNR and CDR2 is FQNEAQ (reference sequence). This CDR3 is 14 amino acids long. V was shortened by 5 bases and J by 0 bases, with 11 bases between the two germline ends.